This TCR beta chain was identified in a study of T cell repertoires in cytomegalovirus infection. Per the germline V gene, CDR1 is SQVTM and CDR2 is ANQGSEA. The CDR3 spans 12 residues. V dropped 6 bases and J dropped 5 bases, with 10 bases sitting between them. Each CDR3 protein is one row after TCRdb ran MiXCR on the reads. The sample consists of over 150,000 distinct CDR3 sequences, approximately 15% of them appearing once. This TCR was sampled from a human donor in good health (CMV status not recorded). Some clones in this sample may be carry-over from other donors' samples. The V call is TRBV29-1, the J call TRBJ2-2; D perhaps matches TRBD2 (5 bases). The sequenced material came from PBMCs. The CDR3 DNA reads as TGCAGCGTACCTGAGGGAACCGGGGAGCTGTTTTTT. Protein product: CSVPEGTGELFF.